The 20 T cell receptor beta chains below all came from one sample that was sequenced in a study of T cell responses to AZD1222 COVID-19 vaccine. Assay: immunoSEQ multiplex PCR; the TCRdb copy retains only in-frame clones and omits some. This sample has about 29,000 clones; roughly 93% occur once, and the top ten carry over 8%. The sequenced sample was peripheral blood, obtained on day 0 of AZD1222 vaccination. These receptors all come from an adult in good health.

The J gene is TRBJ2-7, the V gene TRBV27; TRBD1 might be the D (7 bases). The CDR3 is 14 residues long. The ends were cut back, 6 bases at V and 4 bases at J, with 16 bases in the middle. CDR1 is MNHEY and CDR2 is SMNVEV in the germline V gene (reference sequence). CDR3 DNA: TGTGCCAGCAGACCGGCGGGACAGCGTTACGAGCAGTACTTC. It yields the protein CASRPAGQRYEQYF.

The rearrangement uses TRBV11-2 and TRBJ2-1; TRBD2 matches at 10 bases. From germline, CDR1 is SGHAT and CDR2 FQNNGV. The CDR3 is made up of 19 amino acids. V was clipped by 1 base and J by 9 bases; unmatched bases: 18. CDR3 in DNA: TGTGCCAGCAGCTTAGGGACTAGCGGCGCCGCCTACTACAGTACTGAGCAGTTCTTC. Its protein is CASSLGTSGAAYYSTEQFF.

The chain recombines TRBV30 with TRBJ1-1; D call uncertain. CDR1 and CDR2 (germline): GTSNPN, SVGIG (reference sequence). The V gene lost 7 bases and the J gene lost 1 base, with 19 bases spanning the gap. This CDR3 is 15 amino acids long. Written as DNA, the CDR3 is TGTGCCTCTTTAACACCCTGGACTGAGAACACTGAAGCTTTCTTT. Encoded protein: CASLTPWTENTEAFF.

The chain recombines TRBV6-2 or TRBV6-3 with TRBJ1-2, with 8 bases that match TRBD1. The V and J ends lost 2 bases and 0 bases, in that order; junction bases with no gene match: 5. Looked up from germline, CDR1 is MNHEY and CDR2 is SVGEGT. The length of the CDR3 is 16 residues. The CDR3 region is CASSYPDRGANYGYTF. CDR3 nucleotide sequence: TGTGCCAGCAGTTACCCTGACAGGGGTGCTAACTATGGCTACACCTTC.

The chain carries TRBV7-9 and TRBJ1-5; D remains ambiguous. Germline assignment: CDR1 SEHNR and CDR2 FQNEAQ (reference sequence). Trimming removed 5 bases from V and 0 bases from J, with 11 bases in between. The CDR3 is made up of 15 amino acids. CDR3: CASSPWEGSNQPQHF. CDR3 nucleotide sequence: TGTGCCAGCAGCCCATGGGAGGGTAGCAATCAGCCCCAGCATTTT. The complete variable domain, with remaining parts taken from reference TRBV7-9 and TRBJ1-5, reads DTGVSQNPRHKITKRGQNVTFRCDPISEHNRLYWYRQTLGQGPEFLTYFQNEAQLEKSRLLSDRFSAERPKGSFSTLEIQRTEQGDSAMYLCASSPWEGSNQPQHFGDGTRLSIL.

The chain joins TRBV11-2 to TRBJ1-6; D perhaps matches TRBD1 (5 bases). V was trimmed by 0 bases and J by 7 bases, leaving 7 bases between them. The CDR3 runs to 14 residues. Germline V lookup: CDR1 SGHAT, CDR2 FQNNGV. The CDR3 region is CASSLDHRNSPLHF. The DNA for the CDR3 is TGTGCCAGCAGCTTAGATCACAGGAATTCACCCCTCCACTTT.

V gene TRBV5-1 combines with J gene TRBJ2-7; tentative D call: TRBD1 (5 bases). Germline CDR1 is SGHRS and CDR2 is YFSETQ. V lost 4 bases and J lost 3, with 14 bases in between. The CDR3 has 14 amino acids. The CDR3 sequence is CASSPDTPDYEQYF. The DNA for the CDR3 is TGCGCCAGCAGCCCGGACACCCCCGACTACGAGCAGTACTTC.

The chain recombines TRBV2 with TRBJ2-2; the D gene is possibly TRBD1 (6 bases). Trimming cost V 6 bases and J 2 bases, with 10 bases left between them. The CDR3 contains 14 residues. In germline, CDR1 is SNHLY, CDR2 FYNNEI. The CDR3 DNA reads TGTGCCAGCAGCACAGGGTATAACACCGGGGAGCTGTTTTTT. Translation: CASSTGYNTGELFF.

This clone was observed a single time. The chain employs TRBV30 and TRBJ2-1; 8 nucleotides match TRBD2. Germline V gene sequence: CDR1 GTSNPN, CDR2 SVGIG (reference sequence). Unmatched junction bases numbered 13, after V lost 4 bases and J lost 5 bases. The CDR3 totals 16 residues. CDR3 sequence reads: CAWTGGESDFDNEQFF. The DNA for the CDR3 is TGTGCCTGGACGGGGGGGGAGTCGGACTTCGACAATGAGCAGTTCTTC.

CDR3: CAISDPDSNYGYTF. CDR3 sequence (DNA): TGTGCCATCAGTGACCCCGACAGTAACTATGGCTACACCTTC. The chain carries TRBV10-3 and TRBJ1-2, with a possible D match to TRBD1 (5 bases). Germline V gene lookup returns CDR1 ENHRY and CDR2 SYGVKD. This CDR3 is built from 14 residues. The V gene lost 3 bases and the J gene lost 1 base, with 9 bases spanning the gap.

This clone was counted once. V usage is TRBV9 and J usage is TRBJ1-2; perhaps TRBD1 as D (6 bases). V lost 6 bases, J lost 0 bases, and 21 bases lay in between. Germline V gene data show CDR1 as SGDLS and CDR2 as YYNGEE. This CDR3 spans 17 amino acids. CDR3 protein: CASTVGGADGANYGYTF. In DNA form, the CDR3 reads TGTGCCAGCACCGTGGGGGGCGCAGACGGGGCTAACTATGGCTACACCTTC.

The V gene is TRBV20-1, the J gene TRBJ2-1, with D possibly being TRBD2 (6 bases). CDR3 length: 11 residues. The germline V gene has CDR1 DFQATT and CDR2 SNEGSKA (reference sequence). Here the CDR3 reads CRSGPPGEQFF. In nucleotides, the CDR3 is TGCAGGAGCGGGCCTCCGGGTGAGCAGTTCTTC.

The chain employs TRBV19 and TRBJ2-3; 7 bases align to TRBD2. The ends lost 6 bases at V and 0 bases at J; junction bases unmatched: 6. This CDR3 comprises 15 residues. Germline V lookup: CDR1 LNHDA, CDR2 SQIVND (reference sequence). Written as DNA, the CDR3 is TGTGCCAGTAGGGGCAGCGGGACTAGCACAGATACGCAGTATTTT. This gives the protein CASRGSGTSTDTQYF.

V gene TRBV30 combines with J gene TRBJ1-1, with no clear D. The germline V gene has CDR1 GTSNPN and CDR2 SVGIG (reference sequence). V lost 0 bases to trimming and J lost 5 bases, with 4 bases between them. This CDR3 has 11 residues. The CDR3, as DNA: TGTGCCTGGAGTGTAGTGACTGAAGCTTTCTTT. It codes for CAWSVVTEAFF.

This sequence joins TRBV6-2 or TRBV6-3 and TRBJ2-3; either TRBD1 or TRBD2 may supply D (5 bases each). V was pared by 2 bases and J by 0 bases, with 12 bases between. CDR1 is MNHEY, CDR2 SVGEGT, per germline. The CDR3 is 16 residues long. The CDR3 DNA follows: TGTGCCAGCAGTTACGGGACCTCTCCAAGCACAGATACGCAGTATTTT. Protein: CASSYGTSPSTDTQYF.

The chain joins TRBV30 to TRBJ1-2; unclear D gene. V shed 4 bases and J shed 6 bases, with 12 bases lying between them. This CDR3 spans 12 amino acids. The germline V gene has CDR1 GTSNPN and CDR2 SVGIG (reference sequence). The DNA of the CDR3 is TGTGCCTGGAATGTACTGTCGGATGGCTACACCTTC. Protein sequence: CAWNVLSDGYTF.

This clone appeared a single time. The chain is built from TRBV7-8 and TRBJ2-3; 12 nucleotides align to TRBD2. Germline V lookup: CDR1 SGHVS, CDR2 FQNEAQ. The ends lost 1 base at V and 8 bases at J; junction bases unmatched: 10. The CDR3 runs 17 residues. The chain's CDR3 is CASSLGTSGMPAVTQYF. Here the CDR3 DNA reads TGTGCCAGCAGCTTAGGGACTAGCGGGATGCCCGCGGTTACGCAGTATTTT. Using reference TRBV7-8 and TRBJ2-3 for the parts outside the CDR3, the full variable domain is GAGVSQSPRYKVAKRGQDVALRCDPISGHVSLFWYQQALGQGPEFLTYFQNEAQLDKSGLPSDRFFAERPEGSVSTLKIQRTQQEDSAVYLCASSLGTSGMPAVTQYFGPGTRLTVL.

The rearrangement uses TRBV27 and TRBJ1-1; D is ambiguous. The V gene's germline CDR1 is MNHEY and CDR2 SMNVEV (reference sequence). CDR3 length equals 13 residues. Trimming removed 6 bases at V and 0 bases at J, with 8 bases between. CDR3 in amino acids: CASSRGLNTEAFF. CDR3 nucleotides: TGTGCCAGCAGCCGAGGACTGAACACTGAAGCTTTCTTT.

This sequence joins TRBV9 and TRBJ2-3; 9 bases agree with TRBD2. CDR1 is SGDLS, CDR2 YYNGEE, per germline. V lost 3 bases to trimming and J lost 6 bases; unmatched junction nucleotides: 11. CDR3 length: 16 amino acids. Written as DNA, the CDR3 is TGTGCCAGCAGCGACCTACTAGCGGGTAACCTTGATACGCAGTATTTT. Translation: CASSDLLAGNLDTQYF.

This clone was recorded only once. This CDR3 is CASRPTEINYGYTF. The CDR3 nucleotides are TGTGCCAGTAGACCAACGGAGATCAACTATGGCTACACCTTC. The V call is TRBV19, the J call TRBJ1-2, with no clear D. V lost 6 bases to trimming and J lost 2 bases, with 13 bases between them. CDR3 length: 14 residues. Germline V gene data show CDR1 as LNHDA and CDR2 as SQIVND (reference sequence). The variable domain in full, completed from reference TRBV19 and TRBJ1-2, reads DGGITQSPKYLFRKEGQNVTLSCEQNLNHDAMYWYRQDPGQGLRLIYYSQIVNDFQKGDIAEGYSVSREKKESFPLTVTSAQKNPTAFYLCASRPTEINYGYTFGSGTRLTVV.